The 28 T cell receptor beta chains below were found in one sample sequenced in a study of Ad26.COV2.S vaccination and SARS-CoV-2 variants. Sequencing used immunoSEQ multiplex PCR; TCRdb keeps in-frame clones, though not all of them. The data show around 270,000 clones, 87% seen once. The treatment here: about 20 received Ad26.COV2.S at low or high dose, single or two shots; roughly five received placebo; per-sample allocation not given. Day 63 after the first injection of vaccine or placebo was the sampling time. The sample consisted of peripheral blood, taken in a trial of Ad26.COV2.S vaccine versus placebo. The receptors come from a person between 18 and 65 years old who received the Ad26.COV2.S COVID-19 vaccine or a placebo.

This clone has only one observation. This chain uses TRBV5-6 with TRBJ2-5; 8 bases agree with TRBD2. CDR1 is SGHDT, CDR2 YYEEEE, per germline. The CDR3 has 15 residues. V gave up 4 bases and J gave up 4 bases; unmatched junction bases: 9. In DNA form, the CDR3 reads TGTGCCAGCAGCCGTAGCGGGAAAAGTGGAGAGACCCAGTACTTC. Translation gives CASSRSGKSGETQYF.

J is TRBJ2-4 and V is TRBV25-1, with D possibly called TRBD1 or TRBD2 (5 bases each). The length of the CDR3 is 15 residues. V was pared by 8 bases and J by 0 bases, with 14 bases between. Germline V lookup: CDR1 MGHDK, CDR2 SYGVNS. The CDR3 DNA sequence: TGTGCCAGCTCCCGGGACGGCCTAGCCAAAAACATTCAGTACTTC. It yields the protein CASSRDGLAKNIQYF.

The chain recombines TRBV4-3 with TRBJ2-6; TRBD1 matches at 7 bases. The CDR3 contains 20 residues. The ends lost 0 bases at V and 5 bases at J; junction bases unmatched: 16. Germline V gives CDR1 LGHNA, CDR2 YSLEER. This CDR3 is CASSQDPSGQLFSRANVLTF. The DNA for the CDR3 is TGCGCCAGCAGCCAAGATCCCTCGGGACAGCTCTTCTCGAGGGCCAACGTCCTGACTTTC.

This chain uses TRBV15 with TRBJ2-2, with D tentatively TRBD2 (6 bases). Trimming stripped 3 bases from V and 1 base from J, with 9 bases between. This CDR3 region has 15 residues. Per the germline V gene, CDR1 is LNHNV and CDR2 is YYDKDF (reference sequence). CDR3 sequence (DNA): TGTGCCACCAGCAGGATGGGGGGGAACACCGGGGAGCTGTTTTTT. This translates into CATSRMGGNTGELFF.

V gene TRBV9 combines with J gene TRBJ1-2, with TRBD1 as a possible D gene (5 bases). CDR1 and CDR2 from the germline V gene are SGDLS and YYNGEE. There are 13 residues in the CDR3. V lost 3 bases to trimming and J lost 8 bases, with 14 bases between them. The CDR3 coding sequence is TGTGCCAGCAGCGCCGGGACCTTAGGGGGCTACACCTTC. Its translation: CASSAGTLGGYTF.

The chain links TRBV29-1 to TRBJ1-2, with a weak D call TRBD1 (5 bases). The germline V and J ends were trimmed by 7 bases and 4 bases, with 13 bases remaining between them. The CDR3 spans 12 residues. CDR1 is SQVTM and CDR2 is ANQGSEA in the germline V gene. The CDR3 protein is CSAMGGSYGYTF. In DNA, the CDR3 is TGCAGCGCAATGGGGGGTAGCTATGGCTACACCTTC.

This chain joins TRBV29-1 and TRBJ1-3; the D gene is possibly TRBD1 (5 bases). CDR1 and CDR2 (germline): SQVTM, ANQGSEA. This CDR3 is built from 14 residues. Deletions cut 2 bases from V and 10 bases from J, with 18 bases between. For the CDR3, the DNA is TGCAGCGTTGAAAGTGAGGCAGGGAGGAGGACCATATATTTT. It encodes CSVESEAGRRTIYF.

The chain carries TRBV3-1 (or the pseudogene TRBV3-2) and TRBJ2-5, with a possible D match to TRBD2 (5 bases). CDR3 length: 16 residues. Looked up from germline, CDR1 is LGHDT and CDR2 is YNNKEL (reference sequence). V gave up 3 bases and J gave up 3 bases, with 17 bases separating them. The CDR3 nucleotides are TGTGCCAGCAGCCATGCGGGCACACCGTGGGAAGAGACCCAGTACTTC. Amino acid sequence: CASSHAGTPWEETQYF.

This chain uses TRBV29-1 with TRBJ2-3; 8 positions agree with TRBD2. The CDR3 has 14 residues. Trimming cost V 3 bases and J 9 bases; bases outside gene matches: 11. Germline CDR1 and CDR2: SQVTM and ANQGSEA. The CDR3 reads CSVDGRLAGRTQYF. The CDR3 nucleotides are TGCAGCGTTGATGGACGGCTAGCGGGTCGAACGCAGTATTTT.

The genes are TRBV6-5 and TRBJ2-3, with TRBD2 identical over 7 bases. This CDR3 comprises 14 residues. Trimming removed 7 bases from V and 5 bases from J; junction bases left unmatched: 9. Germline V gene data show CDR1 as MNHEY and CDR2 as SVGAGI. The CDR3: CASTGAGAVDTQYF. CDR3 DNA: TGTGCCAGCACCGGGGCGGGAGCCGTAGATACGCAGTATTTT.

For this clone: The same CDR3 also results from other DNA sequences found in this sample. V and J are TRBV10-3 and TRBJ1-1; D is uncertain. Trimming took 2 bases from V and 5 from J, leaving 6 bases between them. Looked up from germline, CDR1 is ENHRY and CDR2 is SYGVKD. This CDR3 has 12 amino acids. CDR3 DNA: TGTGCCATCAGTGAGCGAGAAACTGAAGCTTTCTTT. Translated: CAISERETEAFF.

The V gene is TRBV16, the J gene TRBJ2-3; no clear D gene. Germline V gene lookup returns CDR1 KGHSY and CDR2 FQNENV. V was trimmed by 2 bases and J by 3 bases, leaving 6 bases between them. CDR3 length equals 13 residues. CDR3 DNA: TGTGCCAGCAGCCAACCCCCTACAGATACGCAGTATTTT. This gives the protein CASSQPPTDTQYF.

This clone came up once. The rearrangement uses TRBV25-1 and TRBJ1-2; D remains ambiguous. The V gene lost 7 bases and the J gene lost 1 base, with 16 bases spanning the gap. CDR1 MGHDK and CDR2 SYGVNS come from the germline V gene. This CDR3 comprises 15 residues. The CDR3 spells CASIPDISGNYGYTF. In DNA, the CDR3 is TGTGCCAGCATTCCAGACATAAGTGGTAACTATGGCTACACCTTC.

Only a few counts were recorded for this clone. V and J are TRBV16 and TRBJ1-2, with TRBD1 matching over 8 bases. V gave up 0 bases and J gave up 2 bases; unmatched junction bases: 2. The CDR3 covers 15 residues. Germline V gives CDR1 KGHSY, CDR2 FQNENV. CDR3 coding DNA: TGTGCCAGCAGCCAATCGAGACAGGGGAACTATGGCTACACCTTC. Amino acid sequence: CASSQSRQGNYGYTF.

Here the CDR3 DNA reads TGTGCCAGCAGCAAAGGACAGGGTAATGAAAAACTGTTTTTT. Encoded protein: CASSKGQGNEKLFF. The chain is built from TRBV7-9 and TRBJ1-4, with 8 nucleotides matching TRBD1. The CDR3 is made up of 14 amino acids. Trimming cost V 5 bases and J 4 bases; bases outside gene matches: 3. In germline, CDR1 is SEHNR, CDR2 FQNEAQ (reference sequence).

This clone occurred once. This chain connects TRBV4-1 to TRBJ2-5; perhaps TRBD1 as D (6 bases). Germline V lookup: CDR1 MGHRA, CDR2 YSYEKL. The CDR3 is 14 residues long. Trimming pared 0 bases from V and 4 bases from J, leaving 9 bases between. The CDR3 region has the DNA TGCGCCAGCAGCCAAGAACCAGGGGTAGAGACCCAGTACTTC. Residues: CASSQEPGVETQYF.

The CDR3 here is CASSLSRASDNEQFF. The CDR3 nucleotides are TGTGCCAGCAGCTTAAGTAGGGCCTCAGACAATGAGCAGTTCTTC. V usage is TRBV11-3 and J usage is TRBJ2-1; unclear D gene. Germline V gives CDR1 SGHNT, CDR2 YENEEA. This CDR3 spans 15 amino acids. The V gene lost 2 bases and the J gene lost 5 bases, with 13 bases spanning the gap.

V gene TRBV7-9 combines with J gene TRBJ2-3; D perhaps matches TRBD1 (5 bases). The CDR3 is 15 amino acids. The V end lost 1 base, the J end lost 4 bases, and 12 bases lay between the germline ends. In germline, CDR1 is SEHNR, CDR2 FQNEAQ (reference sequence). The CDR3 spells CASSLGAGLADTQYF. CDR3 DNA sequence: TGTGCCAGCAGCTTAGGGGCAGGGCTGGCAGATACGCAGTATTTT. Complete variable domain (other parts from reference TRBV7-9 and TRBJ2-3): DTGVSQNPRHKITKRGQNVTFRCDPISEHNRLYWYRQTLGQGPEFLTYFQNEAQLEKSRLLSDRFSAERPKGSFSTLEIQRTEQGDSAMYLCASSLGAGLADTQYFGPGTRLTVL.

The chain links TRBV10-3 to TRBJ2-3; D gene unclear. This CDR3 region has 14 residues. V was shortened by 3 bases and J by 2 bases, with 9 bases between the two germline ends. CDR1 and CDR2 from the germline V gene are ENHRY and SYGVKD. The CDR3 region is CAISERADTDTQYF. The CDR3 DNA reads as TGTGCCATCAGTGAACGAGCTGACACAGATACGCAGTATTTT.

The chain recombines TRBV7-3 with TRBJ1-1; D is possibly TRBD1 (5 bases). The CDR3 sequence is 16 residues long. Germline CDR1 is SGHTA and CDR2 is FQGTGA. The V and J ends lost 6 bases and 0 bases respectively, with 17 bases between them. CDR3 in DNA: TGTGCCAGCAGTCCGGGACCCTCATCCTTGAACACTGAAGCTTTCTTT. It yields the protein CASSPGPSSLNTEAFF.

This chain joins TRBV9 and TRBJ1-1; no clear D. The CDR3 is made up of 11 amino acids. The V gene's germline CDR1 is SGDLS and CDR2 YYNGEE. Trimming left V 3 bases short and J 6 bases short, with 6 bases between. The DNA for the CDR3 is TGTGCCAGCAGCGCAGGAGCTGAAGCTTTCTTT. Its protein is CASSAGAEAFF.

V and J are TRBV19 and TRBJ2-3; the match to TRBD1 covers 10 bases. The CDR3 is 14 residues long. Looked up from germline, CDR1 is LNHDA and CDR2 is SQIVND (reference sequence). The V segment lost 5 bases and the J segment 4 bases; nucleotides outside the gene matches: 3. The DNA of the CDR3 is TGTGCCAGTAGTCTTGGACAGGGGGCAGATACGCAGTATTTT. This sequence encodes CASSLGQGADTQYF.

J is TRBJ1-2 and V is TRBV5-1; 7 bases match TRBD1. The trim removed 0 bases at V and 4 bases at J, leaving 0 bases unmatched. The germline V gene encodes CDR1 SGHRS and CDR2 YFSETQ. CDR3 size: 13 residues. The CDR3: CASSLAGGYGYTF. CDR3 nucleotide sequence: TGCGCCAGCAGCTTGGCAGGGGGCTATGGCTACACCTTC.

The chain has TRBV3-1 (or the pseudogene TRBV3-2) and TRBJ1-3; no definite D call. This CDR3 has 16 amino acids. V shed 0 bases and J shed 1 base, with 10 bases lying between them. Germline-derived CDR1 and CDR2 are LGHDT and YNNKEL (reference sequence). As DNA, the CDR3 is TGTGCCAGCAGCCAAGATCTCGTGACGTCTGGAAACACCATATATTTT. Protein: CASSQDLVTSGNTIYF.

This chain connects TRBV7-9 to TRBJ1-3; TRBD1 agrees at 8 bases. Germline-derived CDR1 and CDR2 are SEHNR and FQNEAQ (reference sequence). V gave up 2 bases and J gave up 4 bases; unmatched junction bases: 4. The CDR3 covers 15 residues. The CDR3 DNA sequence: TGTGCCAGCAGCTTACAGGGGGCGTTCGGAAACACCATATATTTT. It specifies CASSLQGAFGNTIYF.

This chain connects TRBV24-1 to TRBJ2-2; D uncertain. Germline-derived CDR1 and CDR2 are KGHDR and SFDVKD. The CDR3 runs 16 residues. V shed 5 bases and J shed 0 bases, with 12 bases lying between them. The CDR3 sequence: CATSGAGQTNTGELFF. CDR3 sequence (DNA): TGTGCCACCAGTGGGGCAGGCCAGACGAACACCGGGGAGCTGTTTTTT.

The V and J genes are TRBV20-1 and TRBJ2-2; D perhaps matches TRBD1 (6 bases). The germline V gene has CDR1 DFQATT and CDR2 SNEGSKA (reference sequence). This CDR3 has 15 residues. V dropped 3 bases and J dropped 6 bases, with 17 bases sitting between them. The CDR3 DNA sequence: TGCAGTGCTAGTTTGGGCAGGGGAATGGCCGGGGAGCTGTTTTTT. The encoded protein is CSASLGRGMAGELFF.

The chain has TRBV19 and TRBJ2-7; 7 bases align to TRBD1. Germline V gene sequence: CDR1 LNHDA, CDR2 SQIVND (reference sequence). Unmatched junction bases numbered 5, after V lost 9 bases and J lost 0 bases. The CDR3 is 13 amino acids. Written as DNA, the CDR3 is TGTGCCAGCCTGGGACAGAGCTCCTACGAGCAGTACTTC. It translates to CASLGQSSYEQYF.